This is a list of T cell receptor beta chains from one sample in a study of cytomegalovirus exposure and HLA in healthy donors. Assay: immunoSEQ multiplex PCR; the TCRdb copy retains only in-frame clones and omits some. The sample lists some 80,000 clones, 60% to 85% occurring once. Sequences were obtained from PBMCs. These receptors were obtained from a middle-aged man in good health and CMV-seronegative. CDR3s include the opening cysteine and the closing phenylalanine or tryptophan. A D gene is named only where the DNA matches it firmly. Clone size appears in some rows only: once, few, many, or a class for an expanded clone.

TRBJ2-1 TRBD2 TRBV7-8 - TGTGCCAGCAGCCTCGGAGGGAGCGGGGGAAACTACAATGAGCAGTTCTTC CASSLGGSGGNYNEQFF
TRBJ2-1 - TRBV4-1 - TGCGCCAGCAGCCGGGTTAGCGATGAGCAGTTCTTC CASSRVSDEQFF
TRBJ2-5 - TRBV19 few TGTGCCAGTAGTGTCCAGGCGTCTCAAGAGACCCAGTACTTC CASSVQASQETQYF
TRBJ1-1 - TRBV19 - TGTGCCAGTAGTAGATACAGGGTTTACACTGAAGCTTTCTTT CASSRYRVYTEAFF
TRBJ2-1 TRBD2 TRBV7-8 - TGTGCCAGCAGCTTAGCTGGACTAGCGGTTAATGAGCAGTTCTTC CASSLAGLAVNEQFF
TRBJ1-2 - TRBV25-1 - TGTGCCAGCAGCAGCGGGGGTTATGGCTACACCTTC CASSSGGYGYTF
TRBJ1-1 - TRBV6-1 - TGTGCCAGCAGTGCTGCCAGGGAGAACACTGAAGCTTTCTTT CASSAARENTEAFF
TRBJ1-1 - TRBV7-2 - TGTGCCAGCAGCCCTCAACAGGTGCCGAACACTGAAGCTTTCTTT CASSPQQVPNTEAFF
TRBJ2-7 - TRBV28 - TGTGCCAGCAGTCCGGGACTTTCCTACGAGCAGTACTTC CASSPGLSYEQYF
TRBJ2-3 TRBD1 TRBV27 - TGTGCCAGCAGTTCCAACCCTTACGGGACAGGGGAAGATACGCAGTATTTT CASSSNPYGTGEDTQYF
TRBJ2-1 - TRBV20-1 - TGCAGTGTGTCCAGGCTGGATGAGCAGTTCTTC CSVSRLDEQFF
TRBJ2-1 TRBD1 TRBV28 - TGTGCCAGCAGTTTACGGGGACAGGGGGGCAATGAGCAGTTCTTC CASSLRGQGGNEQFF
TRBJ2-7 - TRBV15 once TGTGCCACCAGCAGAGTTGTATGGGCAGGGTTCCACGAGCAGTACTTC CATSRVVWAGFHEQYF
TRBJ2-1 TRBD1 TRBV2 - TGTGCCAGCAGTGAATTCCGGTCAGGGGGCGGCGAGCAGTTCTTC CASSEFRSGGGEQFF
TRBJ2-1 TRBD2 TRBV13 few TGTGCCAGCAGCCTAGCTAGCGGGAGGGCCACGGATGAGCAGTTCTTC CASSLASGRATDEQFF
TRBJ2-5 TRBD2 TRBV6-1 - TGTGCCAGCAATTTAGCGGGGCAAGAGACCCAGTACTTC CASNLAGQETQYF
TRBJ1-4 TRBD1 TRBV29-1 - TGCAGCGCTACGGGACAGGGGGCGCGTGAAAAACTGTTTTTT CSATGQGAREKLFF
TRBJ2-1 TRBD1 TRBV4-1 - TGCGCCAGCAGCGACCGGGACAGGGGGCTCAATGAGCAGTTCTTC CASSDRDRGLNEQFF
TRBJ1-6 - TRBV9 - TGTGCCAGCACCCGTAGCTGGGGCGACTCACCCCTCCACTTT CASTRSWGDSPLHF
TRBJ1-2 TRBD1 TRBV25-1 - TGTGCCAGCAGTGAGGACAGGATGGTGGGCTACACCTTC CASSEDRMVGYTF
TRBJ1-4 - TRBV30 - TGTGCCTGGAGGCGGGGGGAAAAACTGTTTTTT CAWRRGEKLFF
TRBJ2-1 TRBD2 TRBV28 - TGTGCCAGCAGTTCCCTGACTAGCACCACAACCACTGAGCAGTTCTTC CASSSLTSTTTTEQFF
TRBJ2-7 TRBD1 TRBV29-1 - TGCAGCGTAATCCCGGGACAGGTCTACGAGCAGTACTTC CSVIPGQVYEQYF
TRBJ1-1 - TRBV29-1 - TGCAGCGCCCGAGTTGGCGGGAAGGGTGAAGCTTTCTTT CSARVGGKGEAFF
TRBJ2-1 - TRBV7-9 - TGTGCCAGCAGCTTCCTAGCGACTTCCTACAATGAGCAGTTCTTC CASSFLATSYNEQFF
TRBJ2-2 - TRBV7-9 - TGTGCCAGCAGCTTATCGGTGAACACCGGGGAGCTGTTTTTT CASSLSVNTGELFF
TRBJ1-4 TRBD1 TRBV5-1 - TGCGCCAGCAGGACAGGGGGAACCTCGACTAATGAAAAACTGTTTTTT CASRTGGTSTNEKLFF
TRBJ2-3 - TRBV29-1 - TGCAGCGTTGGGGCTGGGACAGATACGCAGTATTTT CSVGAGTDTQYF
TRBJ1-2 - TRBV10-3 - TGTGCCATCAGTGAGACTCCCAGAGGGAGAAACTATGGCTACACCTTC CAISETPRGRNYGYTF
TRBJ1-2 TRBD1 TRBV6-5 - TGTGCCAGCAGTGTGTCCGGGACAGGTCTTTATGGCTACACCTTC CASSVSGTGLYGYTF
TRBJ2-4 - TRBV19 - TGTGCCAGTACCGAACTAGCTTCGGAACTAAACATTCAGTACTTC CASTELASELNIQYF
TRBJ2-7 TRBD2 TRBV9 - TGTGCCAGCAGCAAACTAGCGGGAGGGCCATATGAGCAGTACTTC CASSKLAGGPYEQYF
TRBJ2-2 - TRBV5-5 - TGTGCCAGCAGCCCAACAGGGATCTTCACCGGGGAGCTGTTTTTT CASSPTGIFTGELFF
TRBJ1-2 - TRBV28 - TGTGCCAGCAGCTCCGGGTACATCTATGGCTACACCTTC CASSSGYIYGYTF
TRBJ1-1 - TRBV4-1 - TGCGCCAGCAGCCAAGAACGAAACGGGAACACTGAAGCTTTCTTT CASSQERNGNTEAFF
TRBJ2-1 TRBD2 TRBV29-1 - TGCAGCGGCGGGGGATCCTCCTACAATGAGCAGTTCTTC CSGGGSSYNEQFF
TRBJ2-7 - TRBV6-6 - TGTGCCACCCGGGACACCACCTACGAGCAGTACTTC CATRDTTYEQYF
TRBJ1-4 TRBD1 TRBV7-9 - TGTGCCAGCAGCTCAAGAGCTGGACAGGGTGAAAAACTGTTTTTT CASSSRAGQGEKLFF
TRBJ1-1 TRBD1 TRBV30 few TGTGCCTGGGGGGGACAGCAGAACACTGAAGCTTTCTTT CAWGGQQNTEAFF
TRBJ2-3 - TRBV7-9 few TGTGCCAGCAGGGGTGGAGGCACAGATACGCAGTATTTT CASRGGGTDTQYF
TRBJ2-2 TRBD1 TRBV5-6 - TGTGCCAGCAGCTCTGGACAGGGGATCCTCACCGGGGAGCTGTTTTTT CASSSGQGILTGELFF